These T cell receptor beta chains were read from a single sample in a study of shared clonotypes between healthy human individuals. The table came from immunoSEQ multiplex PCR; TCRdb's copy has only in-frame clones and leaves some out. This table holds 2,100,000 or so clones, around 95% found once. Sequenced input: naive CD4+ T cells sorted from blood. The receptor set was obtained from a man between 18 and 35 years old in good health. Both conserved end residues are part of each CDR3. D genes are given only for firm matches. Some rows mark clone size as missing; the rest say once, few, many or name a class of expanded clone.

TRBV6-5	13	.	.	TRBJ2-1	TGTGCCAGCAGTTTTCAGCGGAGCAATGAGCAGTTCTTC	CASSFQRSNEQFF
TRBV30	16	.	TRBD2	TRBJ2-7	TGTGCCTGGAGTCCTTTAGGGACTAGCGGGAGAACCGAGCAGTACTTC	CAWSPLGTSGRTEQYF
TRBV29-1	13	few	TRBD2	TRBJ2-7	TGCAGCGGCGGGGACTACCCACTCTACGAGCAGTACTTC	CSGGDYPLYEQYF
TRBV28	15	.	.	TRBJ2-1	TGTGCCAGCAGTCCCCCGATTTATCCTCGGAATGAGCAGTTCTTC	CASSPPIYPRNEQFF
TRBV28	14	.	.	TRBJ2-7	TGTGCCAGCATCGAACCAGGCACCCACTACGAGCAGTACTTC	CASIEPGTHYEQYF
TRBV9	14	.	.	TRBJ1-4	TGTGCCAGCAGTTACGGGGCCTATAATGAAAAACTGTTTTTT	CASSYGAYNEKLFF
TRBV19	14	.	TRBD1	TRBJ2-7	TGTGCCAGAACCGGGACAGGGAGCTCCTACGAGCAGTACTTC	CARTGTGSSYEQYF
TRBV28	12	.	.	TRBJ1-5	TGTGCCAGCAATTTGAAACATCAGCCCCAGCATTTT	CASNLKHQPQHF
TRBV11-2	17	.	TRBD1	TRBJ2-7	TGTGCCAGCAGCTTAGATCAGAGGACAGGGACCTACTACGAGCAGTACTTC	CASSLDQRTGTYYEQYF
TRBV5-1	16	.	TRBD1	TRBJ1-3	TGCGCCAGCAGCTTGCGCCAGGGGGGAGGAGGAAACACCATATATTTT	CASSLRQGGGGNTIYF
TRBV19	18	.	.	TRBJ1-2	TGTGCCAGTACCAAAATGGGGAGCTGGGACACACGTAACTATGGCTACACCTTC	CASTKMGSWDTRNYGYTF
TRBV2	12	.	.	TRBJ2-7	TGTGCCAGCAGAAAAACTTCCTACGAGCAGTACTTC	CASRKTSYEQYF
TRBV19	13	.	TRBD1	TRBJ2-7	TGTGCCAGTTCGGGACAGGGGATTCACGAGCAGTACTTC	CASSGQGIHEQYF
TRBV7-2	13	.	.	TRBJ2-1	TGTGCCAGCAAACTTGGGGTGGGCAATGAGCAGTTCTTC	CASKLGVGNEQFF
TRBV7-2	14	.	.	TRBJ2-3	TGTGCCAGCAGCTTAGGTGCTAACACAGATACGCAGTATTTT	CASSLGANTDTQYF
TRBV5-4	13	.	TRBD2	TRBJ2-7	TGTGCCAGCGGGCTAGCGGGAGGTTACGAGCAGTACTTC	CASGLAGGYEQYF